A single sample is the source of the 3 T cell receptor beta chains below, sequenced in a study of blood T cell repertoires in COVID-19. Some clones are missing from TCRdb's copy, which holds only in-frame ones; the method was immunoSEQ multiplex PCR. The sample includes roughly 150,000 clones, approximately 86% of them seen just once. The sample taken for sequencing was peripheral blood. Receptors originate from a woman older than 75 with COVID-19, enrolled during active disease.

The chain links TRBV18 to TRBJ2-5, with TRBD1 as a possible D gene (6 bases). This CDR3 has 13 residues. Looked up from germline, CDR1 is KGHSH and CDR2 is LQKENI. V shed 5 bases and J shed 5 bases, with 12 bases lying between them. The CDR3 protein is CASSAGTSETQYF. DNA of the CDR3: TGTGCCAGCTCAGCTGGGACAAGCGAGACCCAGTACTTC.

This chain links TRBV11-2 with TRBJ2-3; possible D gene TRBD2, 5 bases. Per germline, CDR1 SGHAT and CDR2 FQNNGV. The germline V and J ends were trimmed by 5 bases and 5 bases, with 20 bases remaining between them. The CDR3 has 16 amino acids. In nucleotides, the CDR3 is TGTGCCAGCAGCCCCCGCGCTAGCAATTCGAGAGATACGCAGTATTTT. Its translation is CASSPRASNSRDTQYF.

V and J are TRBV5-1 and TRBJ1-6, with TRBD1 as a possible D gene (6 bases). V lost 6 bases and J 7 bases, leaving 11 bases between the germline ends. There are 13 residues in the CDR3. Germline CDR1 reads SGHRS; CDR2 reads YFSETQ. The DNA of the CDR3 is TGCGCCAGCACGGACAGACCCAATTCACCCCTCCACTTT. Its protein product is CASTDRPNSPLHF.